A single sample gave rise to the 20 T cell receptor beta chains below, sequenced in a study of control samples from healthy donors and cancer patients. Measured with immunoSEQ multiplex PCR; TCRdb has only the in-frame clones, and not every one. Found here are about 89,000 clones, about nine tenths of them singletons; the top ten hold around 20%. The sample consisted of blood. The receptors here all came from a man between 25 and 39 years old in good health.

V is TRBV19 and J is TRBJ1-1, with 7 positions matching TRBD1. The J segment lost 4 bases and the V segment lost 5 bases, leaving 7 bases of the junction unmatched. The CDR3 runs to 14 residues. Germline lookup yields CDR1 LNHDA and CDR2 SQIVND (reference sequence). CDR3 region: CASSPRGLVTEAFF. As DNA, the CDR3 is TGTGCCAGTAGTCCAAGGGGGCTGGTCACTGAAGCTTTCTTT.

The chain's CDR3 is CASSVSPQSTDTQYF. DNA of the CDR3: TGTGCCAGCAGCGTAAGCCCCCAGAGCACAGATACGCAGTATTTT. The chain is built from TRBV9 and TRBJ2-3; unclear D gene. V lost 1 base, J lost 0 bases, and 9 bases lay in between. The CDR3 spans 15 residues. Germline CDR1 reads SGDLS; CDR2 reads YYNGEE. The variable domain in full, completed from reference TRBV9 and TRBJ2-3, reads DSGVTQTPKHLITATGQRVTLRCSPRSGDLSVYWYQQSLDQGLQFLIQYYNGEERAKGNILERFSAQQFPDLHSELNLSSLELGDSALYFCASSVSPQSTDTQYFGPGTRLTVL.

V usage is TRBV13 and J usage is TRBJ2-3; 12 nucleotides agree with TRBD1. CDR1 is PRHDT and CDR2 is FYEKMQ in the germline V gene (reference sequence). The V gene end was trimmed by 5 bases and the J gene end by 6 bases; junction bases not matched to a gene: 12. The CDR3 covers 17 residues. The CDR3 region has the DNA TGTGCCAGCAGCATAACCGGGGACAGGGGGCTTTGGGATACGCAGTATTTT. This codes for CASSITGDRGLWDTQYF.

The chain is built from TRBV6-5 and TRBJ2-1; D ambiguous. The CDR3 totals 13 residues. CDR1 and CDR2 from the germline V gene are MNHEY and SVGAGI. Between the trimmed V and J ends, which lost 9 bases and 5 bases, there was a span of 14 bases. CDR3 in amino acids: CASVARLNNEQFF. The CDR3 DNA reads as TGTGCCAGTGTGGCCAGATTAAACAATGAGCAGTTCTTC.

The chain combines TRBV6-5 with TRBJ2-3; 8 bases line up with TRBD1. This CDR3 region has 15 residues. Germline V gene data show CDR1 as MNHEY and CDR2 as SVGAGI. V shed 6 bases and J 0 bases; nucleotides not matched to a gene: 5. The DNA of the CDR3 is TGTGCCAGCAGCCGACAGGGGTTGAGCACAGATACGCAGTATTTT. Translating gives CASSRQGLSTDTQYF.

This rearrangement joins TRBV9 to TRBJ1-3; 7 positions agree with TRBD1. Germline V gene lookup returns CDR1 SGDLS and CDR2 YYNGEE. After removal of 4 bases from V and 0 bases from J, the junction contained 13 bases not matched to a gene. The CDR3 spans 18 residues. CDR3 loop: CASSRRWGQKGSGNTIYF. The CDR3 bases are TGTGCCAGCAGCAGGAGATGGGGACAGAAGGGCTCTGGAAACACCATATATTTT.

The sample holds many counts of this clone. The CDR3 reads CASTTLSEDSPNEKLFF. The DNA for the CDR3 is TGTGCCAGTACCACACTTTCTGAGGACAGCCCTAATGAAAAACTGTTTTTT. The rearrangement joins TRBV19 to TRBJ1-4; weak D call: TRBD1 (6 bases). Germline CDR1 LNHDA, CDR2 SQIVND (reference sequence). The V end lost 7 bases, the J end lost 3 bases, and 21 bases lay between the germline ends. The CDR3 is 17 residues long.

V is TRBV9 and J is TRBJ2-5; D not certain. CDR1 SGDLS and CDR2 YYNGEE come from the germline V gene. Trimming shortened V by 0 bases and J by 0 bases, and 6 bases separated the two germline ends. The CDR3 totals 14 residues. The CDR3 region has the DNA TGTGCCAGCAGCGTAGGGGCCAACCAAGAGACCCAGTACTTC. As protein: CASSVGANQETQYF.

The V call is TRBV24-1, the J call TRBJ2-5, with D hard to call. Trimming shortened V by 5 bases and J by 5 bases, and 14 bases separated the two germline ends. CDR3 size: 14 residues. Germline CDR1 and CDR2: KGHDR and SFDVKD. CDR3 in DNA: TGTGCCACCAGTGGGGCCTTATACGGGGAGACCCAGTACTTC. Amino acid sequence: CATSGALYGETQYF.

The V gene is TRBV3-1 (or the pseudogene TRBV3-2), the J gene TRBJ2-1, with D possibly TRBD2 on 5 matching bases. Germline assignment: CDR1 LGHDT and CDR2 YNNKEL (reference sequence). The ends were cut back, 1 base at V and 8 bases at J, with 9 bases in the middle. This CDR3 has 13 amino acids. CDR3 nucleotide sequence: TGTGCCAGCAGCCAAGGCCTGCGGGATGAGCAGTTCTTC. This codes for CASSQGLRDEQFF.

This chain joins TRBV5-1 and TRBJ1-2; a possible D gene is TRBD1 (6 bases). CDR3 length equals 15 residues. CDR1 and CDR2 from the germline V gene are SGHRS and YFSETQ. V lost 4 bases to trimming and J lost 7 bases, with 20 bases between them. CDR3: CASSPGGARAGGYTF. The CDR3 DNA reads as TGCGCCAGCAGCCCGGGGGGCGCCAGGGCCGGTGGCTACACCTTC.

J is TRBJ2-1 and V is TRBV27, with D possibly being TRBD2 (6 bases). The CDR3 covers 14 residues. The V gene lost 2 bases and the J gene lost 6 bases, with 11 bases spanning the gap. Looked up from germline, CDR1 is MNHEY and CDR2 is SMNVEV (reference sequence). CDR3 in DNA: TGTGCCAGCAGTTTAATAGCGGTTGGCAATGAGCAGTTCTTC. Its protein product is CASSLIAVGNEQFF.

The rearrangement joins TRBV5-8 to TRBJ1-3, with 9 positions matching TRBD1. V trimming: 1 base; J trimming: 0 bases; junction bases outside the gene matches: 5. The CDR3 loop spans 17 amino acids. Germline loops: CDR1 SGHTS, CDR2 YDEGEE. Written as DNA, the CDR3 is TGTGCCAGCAGCTTGTGGACAGGGGCCAACTCTGGAAACACCATATATTTT. This gives the protein CASSLWTGANSGNTIYF.

The V gene is TRBV7-8, the J gene TRBJ1-4; 8 bases are a match to TRBD1. This CDR3 region has 17 residues. J was trimmed by 7 bases and V by 5 bases; bases with no gene match: 15. Germline V gene sequence: CDR1 SGHVS, CDR2 FQNEAQ. CDR3 DNA sequence: TGTGCCAGCAGCGCCCAAGGACGGACAGGGCACGGTGAAAAACTGTTTTTT. It yields the protein CASSAQGRTGHGEKLFF. Together with reference TRBV7-8 and TRBJ1-4, the CDR3 gives the full variable domain: GAGVSQSPRYKVAKRGQDVALRCDPISGHVSLFWYQQALGQGPEFLTYFQNEAQLDKSGLPSDRFFAERPEGSVSTLKIQRTQQEDSAVYLCASSAQGRTGHGEKLFFGSGTQLSVL.

The J gene is TRBJ1-2, the V gene TRBV5-1; maybe TRBD1 (6 bases). Per germline, CDR1 SGHRS and CDR2 YFSETQ. The CDR3 length is 15 residues. Trimming stripped 1 base from V and 6 bases from J, with 16 bases between. The CDR3 loop reads CASSLSGRGLDGYTF. The DNA for the CDR3 is TGCGCCAGCAGCTTGTCAGGCAGGGGATTGGATGGCTACACCTTC.

The V and J genes are TRBV11-2 and TRBJ1-2; D unclear. CDR3 length: 13 amino acids. V was pared by 3 bases and J by 7 bases, with 12 bases between. From germline, CDR1 is SGHAT and CDR2 FQNNGV. CDR3 in amino acids: CASSFSVGGGYTF. CDR3 nucleotide sequence: TGTGCCAGCAGCTTTAGCGTTGGCGGTGGCTACACCTTC.

The chain recombines TRBV27 with TRBJ1-2; TRBD1 agrees at 12 bases. V lost 5 bases, J lost 8 bases, and 9 bases stayed unmatched. CDR1 and CDR2 from the germline V gene are MNHEY and SMNVEV (reference sequence). This CDR3 spans 15 amino acids. Written as DNA, the CDR3 is TGTGCCAGCAGTGCAAACCCCGGGACAGGGGGCGGCTACACCTTC. It codes for CASSANPGTGGGYTF.

There are a few counts of this clone. The rearrangement links TRBV27 to TRBJ1-5; tentatively, D is TRBD1 (6 bases). The CDR3 contains 13 residues. V gave up 1 base and J gave up 5 bases, with 6 bases separating them. Per germline, CDR1 MNHEY and CDR2 SMNVEV (reference sequence). The CDR3 DNA reads as TGTGCCAGCAGTTTATACAGGGATCAGCCCCAGCATTTT. Protein sequence: CASSLYRDQPQHF.

The chain carries TRBV9 and TRBJ2-1, with 8 bases identical to TRBD1. V lost 1 base, J lost 4 bases, and 7 bases stayed unmatched. Germline lookup yields CDR1 SGDLS and CDR2 YYNGEE. The CDR3 has 16 residues. CDR3 DNA sequence: TGTGCCAGCAGCGTATCCGGAGGACAGGGTTACAATGAGCAGTTCTTC. It codes for CASSVSGGQGYNEQFF.

This clone came up once. The gene calls are TRBV2 and TRBJ2-7, with D tentatively TRBD1 (5 bases). The germline V and J ends were trimmed by 4 bases and 2 bases, with 15 bases remaining between them. The CDR3 has 15 amino acids. Germline V gene lookup returns CDR1 SNHLY and CDR2 FYNNEI. In DNA, the CDR3 is TGTGCCAGCAGTGCGACAGCCCTTCCACCCTACGAGCAGTACTTC. It codes for CASSATALPPYEQYF.